This section outlines one TCR beta chain sequence together with its context. The antigen this receptor binds is unknown. No base-level quality is on record; no much larger clone is a single base apart. These data belong to a study of cytomegalovirus exposure and HLA in healthy donors (TCRdb year 2017). Concerning the study at large: An earlier analysis of roughly 500 of the donors reported about 260 Gb of sequence data and 95 million to 130 million unique TCR beta sequences obtained from roughly 180 million T cells. An early release covering just under 650 HLA-typed donors comprised about 300 gigabases of sequencing data and roughly 86 million unique TCR sequences. Of the 398 genotyped donors, less than 90% were placed in the genetic ancestry cluster associated with self-reported Caucasian donors. The study aimed to test whether signatures of past pathogen exposure could be identified by cataloging public T cell receptors. The T cell repertoires of roughly 660 subjects were profiled by immunosequencing and related to cytomegalovirus serostatus. A separate validation cohort of approximately 130 different subjects was used in addition to the approximately 700-subject first cohort. The study combined high-throughput TCR immunosequencing, statistical association of individual TCRs with disease status, and machine learning to predict cytomegalovirus infection status. A later analysis re-examined previously published TCR beta repertoires from more than 550 donors and added high-resolution HLA genotyping to investigate patterns of TCR occurrence. Rather than drawing on any new phenotypic data, the later analysis identified candidate immune exposures from TCR beta sequences and the way those sequences occurred across donors. An earlier analysis of several hundred of the donors used high-throughput TCR beta sequencing to judge whether each TCR beta V gene segment behaved as functional or pseudogenic. Donor age, sex, ethnicity and CMV serostatus were collected together with the repertoire data. Genome-wide SNP genotypes for about three fifths of the roughly 700 donors were used in a later genetic analysis, which treated that subset as a discovery cohort. All discovery cohort repertoires had been generated on a single sequencing platform. Class I and class II HLA loci were covered by the typing at four-digit resolution. The number of donors typed differed by locus, with about 629-630 for A, B, C, DRB1 and DQB1, around 500 for DQA1, 606 for DPA1, and approximately 470 for DPB1. About 5 DR-DQ haplotypes were handled as single units for association and clustering, since linkage in the cohort was strong. Across roughly 420 genotyped donors of the cohort, an average of about 240,000 unique TCR beta nucleotide sequences per donor were sequenced, and 15% to 20% of those sequences were non-productive.

Between the V and J ends, shortened by 4 bases and 6 bases respectively, the junction contains 24 bases. CDR1 KGHSH and CDR2 LQKENI are derived from the germline V gene. The CDR3 holds 18 amino acids from the cysteine to the phenylalanine. Of the read, only the CDR3 DNA is kept; its 54 bases are in frame from base 1. The receptor library was made with the immunoSEQ multiplex PCR assay. The multiplex PCR relied on a mix of 60 forward primers for TCR Vbeta segments and 13 reverse primers for TCR Jbeta segments. The CDR3 region of rearranged TCR beta genes was amplified from genomic DNA by a multiplex PCR assay. On the Illumina HiSeq System, the amplified TCR beta libraries were sequenced as 87-base-pair reads. In the source study's methods: A later analysis counted approximately 76 million unique TCR beta chains across the 550 to 800 repertoires, and roughly 11 million of these chains were shared by at least two donors. Raw reads were error-corrected and collapsed into unique sequences by a nearest-neighbor algorithm in which closely related sequences were merged to remove PCR and sequencing errors. Alignment of CDR3 sequences to IMGT reference sequences was used to assign V, D and J gene segments. For a sequence to be retained, a match of at least six nucleotides to both a V gene segment and a J gene segment was required. A rearrangement was called productive if the CDR3 had no stop codons and remained in frame with V and J, and every other rearrangement was called non-productive. Following IMGT convention, CDR3 was defined as the stretch from the second conserved V-encoded cysteine to the conserved J-encoded phenylalanine. The earlier analysis of 550 to 650 of the donors excluded any sequence lacking an unambiguous match to a single V gene segment. An earlier analysis of 450 to 650 of the donors called V segments functional above 56.7% productive rearrangements and segregating when the between-donor standard deviation exceeded 5%. A statistical classification framework was built for diagnosing cytomegalovirus status from the catalog of TCR beta chain sequences. A later analysis assigned V and J genes by comparing TCR nucleotide sequences with IMGT/GENE-DB human TR gene sequences. A later analysis assigned CDR3 sequences and most-parsimonious VDJ recombination scenarios with the TCRdist pipeline. In a later analysis, each TCR beta chain was defined by its CDR3 amino acid sequence together with its V-gene family, and reads lacking a unique V-gene family were excluded. In a later analysis, approximately 640 highly shared, low-generation-probability nucleotide sequences were removed to address suspected cross-contamination and a sequencing artifact. In a later analysis, a clonal expansion index for each public chain was calculated from normalized within-repertoire ranks of inferred template counts. In a later analysis, generation probabilities were computed with a VDJ recombination model fitted to out-of-frame rearrangements, and the resulting probabilities were checked against IGoR. In a later analysis, TCR-TCR, TCR-HLA and TCR-CMV co-occurrence was scored with hypergeometric tests, and a repertoire-size bias correction was applied to TCR pairs. In a later analysis, false discovery rates were estimated by permuting HLA or CMV assignments 20 times. In a later analysis, co-occurring TCRs were grouped using DBSCAN, with TCRdist sequence similarity added in when clustering inside HLA-allele-positive subsets. For co-occurrence clustering, repertoires with fewer than 30,000 or more than 120,000 public chains were excluded, along with roughly 5 repertoires with anomalous nucleotide sharing. TCRdb took this table from immuneACCESS and kept in-frame rearrangements with V and J called. Such tables lack part of the clones; where checked against another copy, unresolved V genes explain under half of the gap, and the rest is unexplained. V and J calls and clone size are as listed in that table; D and trimming were resolved from the DNA. For this sample the table gives about 110,000 clones, of which 65% to 85% were detected only once. Roughly 5.6% of the sample rests with the top ten.

General study outcomes and caveats: Because counts were too low, around 17 rarely observed V segments, including chromosome 9 orphons, were left out of the earlier analysis of some 640 of the donors. CMV serostatus was the only immune exposure information available for the cohort. When HLA alleles, especially DR and DQ, strongly co-occurred, attributing TCR associations to individual alleles was difficult. Several of the top co-occurrence clusters appeared to be linked to parvovirus B19, influenza, CMV and Epstein-Barr virus, according to a later analysis. Linkage disequilibrium might explain the correlated functional status among segregating V segments, but an unknown experimental factor could not be ruled out. Most CMV-associated TCR beta chains appeared to be HLA-restricted in a later analysis, and the HLA associations seemed to be driven largely by CMV exposure. In a later analysis, HLA-associated TCR beta chains showed more clonal expansion and lower generation probabilities than non-associated chains that were equally common. The classifier was reported to diagnose cytomegalovirus status with high specificity and sensitivity in both the original cohort and the validation cohort. A later genetic analysis associated a missense DCLRE1C variant with V-gene and J-gene trimming of TCR beta chains, and an independent cohort replicated the association. Because HLA typing was unavailable for some donors at each locus, only the typed subset was used in association tests. While some public TCRs were present in many individuals, most TCR sequences turned up only very rarely across donors. According to a later genetic analysis, donors in an Asian-associated ancestry cluster had fewer N-insertions in productive TCRs than the roughly 700-donor mean. A later analysis associated about 17,000 TCR beta sequences with specific HLA alleles at a false discovery rate of 0.05. In the study, about 150 TCR beta chains were listed as associated with cytomegalovirus. A further reported finding was that TCR beta sequences accurately predicted the HLA-A and HLA-B alleles for most subjects in the first cohort. Some IMGT-functional V segments, including TRBV6-2 and TRBV6-3, could not be told apart with the 87-base-pair reads, so those segments were excluded. A cluster of highly shared sequence variants was judged likely to be a technical artifact of the sequencing pipeline. Broadly in line with IMGT annotations, most TCR beta V segments showed up in productive rearrangements about 90% or about 30% of the time in an earlier analysis of around 550 of the donors. A few of the identified cytomegalovirus-associated TCR beta chains were confirmed in vitro to be specific for cytomegalovirus antigens. A later analysis found that TCR association rates varied across HLA loci, with DRB1 alleles showing the most associated TCRs and HLA-C alleles the fewest. Roughly uniform sequencing depth across donors was assumed in presence/absence analyses, although this assumption may not hold. According to the authors, the approach could potentially be generalized to other disease states and immunological phenotypes. The cohort was sequenced for TCR beta chains only, and without alpha or paired-chain data the features that could be detected were limited.

The cohort consisted of fewer than 700 healthy bone marrow donors. All cohort members were sampled while nominally healthy, although unrecorded immune exposures were likely present. The donor tested CMV seropositive, placing the donor among the approximately 290 seropositive members of the cohort. A peripheral blood sample was collected from each donor, and TCR beta sequencing was performed on peripheral blood mononuclear cells. Genomic DNA extraction from the blood cell samples was performed with the Qiagen DNeasy Blood Extraction Kit. This chain joins TRBV18 to TRBJ2-2; TRBD1 might be the D gene, on 6 matching bases. This sequence was found in a man between 25 and 39 years old in good health and CMV-seropositive. The sequenced sample consisted of PBMCs. The CDR3 protein sequence reads: CASSHRPHRDRYAGELFF. The DNA is as follows: TGTGCCAGCTCACACCGTCCCCACAGGGATCGGTACGCCGGGGAGCTGTTTTTT.